The 12 T cell receptor beta chains below all came from one sample that was sequenced in a study of cytomegalovirus exposure and HLA in healthy donors. The PCR contained 60 Vbeta and 13 Jbeta primers. Sequencing was performed with immunoSEQ multiplex PCR; in TCRdb, only in-frame clones are kept and a portion is missing. This table holds 50,000 or so clones. Sequenced sample: PBMCs. The receptors here all came from a man aged 35-49 years in good health and CMV-seropositive.

V and J are TRBV30 and TRBJ1-5; tentatively, D is TRBD1 (5 bases). This CDR3 has 14 amino acids. The V gene's germline CDR1 is GTSNPN and CDR2 SVGIG (reference sequence). The germline V and J ends were trimmed by 2 bases and 2 bases, with 10 bases remaining between them. DNA of the CDR3: TGTGCCTGGAGTCGGGGAGGGGGCAATCAGCCCCAGCATTTT. The encoded protein is CAWSRGGGNQPQHF.

The chain carries TRBV19 and TRBJ1-1; maybe TRBD1 (6 bases). There are 14 residues in the CDR3. Per the germline V gene, CDR1 is LNHDA and CDR2 is SQIVND (reference sequence). Between the trimmed V and J ends, which lost 3 bases and 5 bases, there was a span of 13 bases. As DNA, the CDR3 is TGTGCCAGTAGTATGATCTACAGGGAGACTGAAGCTTTCTTT. Translated, it gives CASSMIYRETEAFF.

The rearrangement uses TRBV7-9 and TRBJ2-5; the D is unclear. V lost 6 bases, J lost 4 bases, and 9 bases lay in between. The germline V gene has CDR1 SEHNR and CDR2 FQNEAQ (reference sequence). The CDR3 covers 12 residues. The CDR3 reads CASRGLAETQYF. CDR3 in DNA: TGTGCCAGCAGAGGCTTAGCAGAGACCCAGTACTTC.

The J gene is TRBJ2-1, the V gene TRBV5-6; 10 bases are a match to TRBD2. Germline loops: CDR1 SGHDT, CDR2 YYEEEE. The CDR3 is made up of 18 amino acids. Trimming cost V 2 bases and J 5 bases; bases outside gene matches: 13. The CDR3 sequence: CASSFRPTLAGANNEQFF. Here the CDR3 DNA reads TGTGCCAGCAGCTTCCGACCTACCCTAGCGGGGGCCAACAATGAGCAGTTCTTC.

CDR3 DNA: TGCGCCAGCAACCCGGGGACAGGATTTAGCACAGATACGCAGTATTTT. It is translated as CASNPGTGFSTDTQYF. The genes are TRBV10-1 and TRBJ2-3, with 8 nucleotides matching TRBD1. Germline V gene sequence: CDR1 WNHNN, CDR2 SYGVQD (reference sequence). V lost 7 bases, J lost 0 bases, and 9 bases stayed unmatched. This CDR3 region has 16 residues.

CDR3 amino acids: CASSLLAGDYEQYF. The CDR3, as DNA: TGCGCCAGCAGCTTGCTAGCGGGGGACTACGAGCAGTACTTC. The rearrangement links TRBV5-1 to TRBJ2-7; 10 bases are shared with TRBD2. The CDR3 spans 14 residues. Germline V gene sequence: CDR1 SGHRS, CDR2 YFSETQ. The J segment lost 3 bases and the V segment lost 1 base, leaving 1 base of the junction unmatched.

The CDR3 sequence: CASSPGTPGEAFF. For the CDR3, the DNA is TGTGCCAGCAGTCCCGGGACACCAGGGGAAGCTTTCTTT. V is TRBV6-5 and J is TRBJ1-1; tentatively, D is TRBD1 (6 bases). The CDR3 is 13 amino acids. The V end lost 5 bases, the J end lost 8 bases, and 15 bases lay between the germline ends. CDR1 MNHEY and CDR2 SVGAGI come from the germline V gene.

CDR3 protein: CASRLAGLSNQPQHF. The CDR3 DNA sequence: TGTGCCAGCAGATTGGCGGGACTAAGCAATCAGCCCCAGCATTTT. The J gene is TRBJ1-5, the V gene TRBV6-5, with a tentative D call TRBD1 (5 bases). The CDR3 loop spans 15 amino acids. Germline loops: CDR1 MNHEY, CDR2 SVGAGI. Trimming stripped 6 bases from V and 1 base from J, with 13 bases between.

The rearrangement links TRBV10-3 to TRBJ2-7; perhaps TRBD1 as D (6 bases). The CDR3 sequence is 16 residues long. Deletions cut 2 bases from V and 2 bases from J, with 16 bases between. Per germline, CDR1 ENHRY and CDR2 SYGVKD. The CDR3: CAISEGGRTDPYEQYF. The CDR3 DNA reads TGTGCCATCAGTGAGGGGGGCAGGACGGATCCCTACGAGCAGTACTTC.

This sequence joins TRBV14 and TRBJ2-7; D is possibly TRBD2 (6 bases). Trimming left V 1 base short and J 4 bases short, with 14 bases between. The CDR3 contains 15 residues. Per the germline V gene, CDR1 is SGHDN and CDR2 is FVKESK. This CDR3 is CASSQGWREAYEQYF. The CDR3 DNA is TGTGCCAGCAGCCAAGGCTGGCGGGAAGCTTACGAGCAGTACTTC.

This sequence joins TRBV5-6 and TRBJ2-2; D perhaps matches TRBD2 (5 bases). The ends were cut back, 2 bases at V and 1 base at J, with 9 bases in the middle. Germline-derived CDR1 and CDR2 are SGHDT and YYEEEE. There are 15 residues in the CDR3. This chain's CDR3 is CASSFPGLNTGELFF. The DNA of the CDR3 is TGTGCCAGCAGCTTCCCGGGGTTGAACACCGGGGAGCTGTTTTTT. The variable domain in full, with the rest retrieved from reference TRBV5-6 and TRBJ2-2, is DAGVTQSPTHLIKTRGQQVTLRCSPKSGHDTVSWYQQALGQGPQFIFQYYEEEERQRGNFPDRFSGHQFPNYSSELNVNALLLGDSALYLCASSFPGLNTGELFFGEGSRLTVL.

This chain connects TRBV6-5 to TRBJ1-6; 8 bases are a match to TRBD1. CDR1 is MNHEY and CDR2 is SVGAGI in the germline V gene. The CDR3 sequence is 15 residues long. The ends lost 7 bases at V and 10 bases at J; junction bases unmatched: 12. The CDR3 nucleotides are TGTGCCAGCACCCCCGACAGGGGCGCGTTCTCACCCCTCCACTTT. Protein sequence: CASTPDRGAFSPLHF.